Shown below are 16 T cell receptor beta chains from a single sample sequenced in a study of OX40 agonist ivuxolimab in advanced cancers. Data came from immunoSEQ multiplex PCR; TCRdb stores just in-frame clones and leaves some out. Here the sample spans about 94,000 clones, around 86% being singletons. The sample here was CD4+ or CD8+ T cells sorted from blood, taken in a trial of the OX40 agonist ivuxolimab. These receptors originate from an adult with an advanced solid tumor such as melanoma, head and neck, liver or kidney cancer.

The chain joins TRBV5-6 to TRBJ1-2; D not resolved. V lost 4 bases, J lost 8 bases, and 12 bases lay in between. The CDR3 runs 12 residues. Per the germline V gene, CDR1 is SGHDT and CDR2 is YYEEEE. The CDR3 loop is CASSPLRRGYTF. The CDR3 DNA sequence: TGTGCCAGCAGCCCTCTACGTAGAGGCTACACCTTC.

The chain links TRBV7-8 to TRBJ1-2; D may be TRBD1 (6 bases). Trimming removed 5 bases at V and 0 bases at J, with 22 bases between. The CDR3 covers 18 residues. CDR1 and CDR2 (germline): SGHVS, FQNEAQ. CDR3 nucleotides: TGTGCCAGCAGCCGGGGGGGCAGGTTCGAGGGACCTAACTATGGCTACACCTTC. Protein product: CASSRGGRFEGPNYGYTF. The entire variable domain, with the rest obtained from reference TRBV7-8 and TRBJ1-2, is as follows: GAGVSQSPRYKVAKRGQDVALRCDPISGHVSLFWYQQALGQGPEFLTYFQNEAQLDKSGLPSDRFFAERPEGSVSTLKIQRTQQEDSAVYLCASSRGGRFEGPNYGYTFGSGTRLTVV.

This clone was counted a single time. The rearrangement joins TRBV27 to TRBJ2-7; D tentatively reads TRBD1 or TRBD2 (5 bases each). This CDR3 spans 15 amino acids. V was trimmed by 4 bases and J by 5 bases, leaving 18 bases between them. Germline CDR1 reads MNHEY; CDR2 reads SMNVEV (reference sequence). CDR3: CASSSLGASSHEQYF. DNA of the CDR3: TGTGCCAGCAGTTCCCTCGGGGCCAGCAGCCACGAGCAGTACTTC.

CDR3 DNA: TGTGCCAGCAGTCGAATGGGGACCGGGACTAGAGTCGGGGAGACCCAGTACTTC. Its translation is CASSRMGTGTRVGETQYF. The chain joins TRBV2 to TRBJ2-5; 8 bases line up with TRBD2. The CDR3 has 18 amino acids. V was pared by 5 bases and J by 5 bases, with 19 bases of the junction left unmatched. Germline V gives CDR1 SNHLY, CDR2 FYNNEI. Full variable domain (missing parts from reference TRBV2 and TRBJ2-5): EPEVTQTPSHQVTQMGQEVILRCVPISNHLYFYWYRQILGQKVEFLVSFYNNEISEKSEIFDDQFSVERPDGSNFTLKIRSTKLEDSAMYFCASSRMGTGTRVGETQYFGPGTRLLVL.

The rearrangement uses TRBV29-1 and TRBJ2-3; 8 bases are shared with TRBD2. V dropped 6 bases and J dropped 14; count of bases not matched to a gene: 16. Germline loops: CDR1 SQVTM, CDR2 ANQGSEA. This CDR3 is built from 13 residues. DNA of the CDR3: TGCAGCGTGATAGCCGGGACTAGGTCTGGGGGGTATTTT. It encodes CSVIAGTRSGGYF.

CDR3 residues: CASSAIRDRGNEQFF. The CDR3 DNA sequence: TGTGCCAGCAGCGCAATCCGGGACAGGGGTAATGAGCAGTTCTTC. The rearrangement uses TRBV7-2 and TRBJ2-1; 10 bases align to TRBD1. CDR3 size: 15 residues. The V and J ends lost 5 bases and 7 bases, in that order; junction bases with no gene match: 8. Germline lookup yields CDR1 SGHTA and CDR2 FQGNSA. Using reference TRBV7-2 and TRBJ2-1 for the parts outside the CDR3, the full variable domain is GAGVSQSPSNKVTEKGKDVELRCDPISGHTALYWYRQSLGQGLEFLIYFQGNSAPDKSGLPSDRFSAERTGGSVSTLTIQRTQQEDSAVYLCASSAIRDRGNEQFFGPGTRLTVL.

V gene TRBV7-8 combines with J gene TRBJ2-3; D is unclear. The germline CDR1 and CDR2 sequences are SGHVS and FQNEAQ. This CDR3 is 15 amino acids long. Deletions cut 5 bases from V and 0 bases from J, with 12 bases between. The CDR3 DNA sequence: TGTGCCAGCAGCAAGCCCCCTTTAAGCACAGATACGCAGTATTTT. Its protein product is CASSKPPLSTDTQYF.

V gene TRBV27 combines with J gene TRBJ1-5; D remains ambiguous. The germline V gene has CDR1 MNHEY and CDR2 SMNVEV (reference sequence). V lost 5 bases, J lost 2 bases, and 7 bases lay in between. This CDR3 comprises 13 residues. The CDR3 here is CASSAWGNQPQHF. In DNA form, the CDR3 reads TGTGCCAGCAGTGCTTGGGGCAATCAGCCCCAGCATTTT.

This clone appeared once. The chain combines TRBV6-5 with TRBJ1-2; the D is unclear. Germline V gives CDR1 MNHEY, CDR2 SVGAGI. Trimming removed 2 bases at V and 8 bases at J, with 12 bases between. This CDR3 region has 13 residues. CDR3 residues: CASSYLAAQGYTF. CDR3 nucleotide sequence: TGTGCCAGCAGTTACCTAGCAGCCCAGGGCTACACCTTC.

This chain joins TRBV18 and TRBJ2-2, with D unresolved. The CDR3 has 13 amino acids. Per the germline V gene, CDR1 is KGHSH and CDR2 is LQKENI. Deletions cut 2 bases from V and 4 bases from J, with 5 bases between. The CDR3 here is CASSPTATGELFF. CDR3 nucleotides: TGTGCCAGCTCACCAACGGCCACCGGGGAGCTGTTTTTT.

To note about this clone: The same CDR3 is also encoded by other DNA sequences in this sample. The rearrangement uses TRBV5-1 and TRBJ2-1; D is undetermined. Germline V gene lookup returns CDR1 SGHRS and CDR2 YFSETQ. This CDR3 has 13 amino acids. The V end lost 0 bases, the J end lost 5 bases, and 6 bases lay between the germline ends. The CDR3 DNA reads TGCGCCAGCAGCTTGGGCACCAACAATGAGCAGTTCTTC. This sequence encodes CASSLGTNNEQFF.

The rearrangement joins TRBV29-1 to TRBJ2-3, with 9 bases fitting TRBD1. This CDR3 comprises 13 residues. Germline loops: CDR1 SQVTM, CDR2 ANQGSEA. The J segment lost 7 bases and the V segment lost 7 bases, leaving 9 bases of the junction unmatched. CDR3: CSAGDRVKNTQYF. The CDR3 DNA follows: TGCAGCGCCGGGGACAGGGTCAAAAATACGCAGTATTTT.

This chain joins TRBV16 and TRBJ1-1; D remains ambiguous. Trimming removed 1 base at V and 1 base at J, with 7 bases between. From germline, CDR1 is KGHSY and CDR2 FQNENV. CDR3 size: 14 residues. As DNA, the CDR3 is TGTGCCAGCAGCCAATATTCTGGGAACACTGAAGCTTTCTTT. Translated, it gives CASSQYSGNTEAFF.

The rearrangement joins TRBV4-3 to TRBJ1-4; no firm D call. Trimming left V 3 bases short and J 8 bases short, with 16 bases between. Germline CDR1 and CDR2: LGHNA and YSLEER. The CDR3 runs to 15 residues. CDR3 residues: CASSQYQTGVEKLFF. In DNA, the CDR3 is TGCGCCAGCAGCCAGTACCAAACCGGGGTCGAAAAACTGTTTTTT.

CDR3 amino acids: CASSLAVSYEQYF. The CDR3 DNA sequence: TGTGCCAGCAGTTTGGCGGTCTCCTACGAGCAGTACTTC. The V gene is TRBV27, the J gene TRBJ2-5, with D hard to call. The closer fit of TRBJ2-7 to the DNA end suggests the J call may be wrong. From germline, CDR1 is MNHEY and CDR2 SMNVEV (reference sequence). This CDR3 contains 13 residues.

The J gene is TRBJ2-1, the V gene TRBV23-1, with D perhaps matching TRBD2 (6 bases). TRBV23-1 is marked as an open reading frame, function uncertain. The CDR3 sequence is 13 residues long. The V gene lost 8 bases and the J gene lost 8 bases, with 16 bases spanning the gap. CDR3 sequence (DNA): TGCGCCAGCGGTGCGGGGACGAGGGATGAGCAGTTCTTC. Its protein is CASGAGTRDEQFF.